The 18 T cell receptor beta chains below come from one sample, sequenced in a study of human T cells and chemical hapten exposure. Each CDR3 protein is one row after TCRdb ran MiXCR on the RACE reads. The sample lists under 200,000 distinct CDR3 sequences, approximately 29% seen once, with just under 3% in the top ten. The time point was: pre-sensitization, week 0. The treatment is: therapeutic diphenylcyclopropenone sensitization with weekly scalp DPC. Material: whole blood, obtained in connection with sensitization to the hapten diphenylcyclopropenone (DPC). These TCRs come from a woman in her 30s with alopecia areata. Some clones in this sample may be carry-over from other donors' samples.

The chain carries TRBV10-3 and TRBJ2-2; 8 nucleotides line up with TRBD2. The CDR3 is made up of 15 amino acids. Germline CDR1 is ENHRY and CDR2 is SYGVKD. V lost 6 bases to trimming and J lost 1 base; unmatched junction nucleotides: 4. CDR3 sequence (DNA): TGTGCCATCAGCTATCTAGCGGGGAACACCGGGGAGCTGTTTTTT. As protein: CAISYLAGNTGELFF.

V gene TRBV5-1 combines with J gene TRBJ1-1; no reliable D call. V lost 0 bases and J lost 1, with 7 bases in between. This CDR3 region has 14 residues. Germline CDR1 SGHRS, CDR2 YFSETQ. This chain's CDR3 is CASSLEQRNTEAFF. The CDR3, as DNA: TGCGCCAGCAGCTTGGAACAGAGGAACACTGAAGCTTTCTTT. Filled out from reference TRBV5-1 and TRBJ1-1, the complete variable domain reads KAGVTQTPRYLIKTRGQQVTLSCSPISGHRSVSWYQQTPGQGLQFLFEYFSETQRNKGNFPGRFSGRQFSNSRSEMNVSTLELGDSALYLCASSLEQRNTEAFFGQGTRLTVV.

V gene TRBV24-1 combines with J gene TRBJ2-1, with TRBD1 matching 9 bases. This CDR3 region has 17 residues. The V segment lost 3 bases and the J segment 2 bases; nucleotides outside the gene matches: 7. The germline V gene encodes CDR1 KGHDR and CDR2 SFDVKD. CDR3 protein: CATSDAGTGMTYNEQFF. In nucleotides, the CDR3 is TGTGCCACCAGTGATGCAGGGACAGGGATGACCTACAATGAGCAGTTCTTC.

This clonotype was picked up a small number of times. The chain carries TRBV28 and TRBJ2-1; D gene ambiguous. Germline loops: CDR1 MDHEN, CDR2 SYDVKM. This CDR3 is built from 15 residues. Trimming took off 3 bases at V and 4 bases at J, with 13 bases between the two ends. Written as DNA, the CDR3 is TGTGCCAGCAGTTTTGGGAAAGCCCTTTACAATGAGCAGTTCTTC. Its translation: CASSFGKALYNEQFF.

This clonotype was counted ten times or more. The J gene is TRBJ2-3, the V gene TRBV6-1; D is unclear. This CDR3 has 14 residues. The germline V and J ends were trimmed by 1 base and 6 bases, with 11 bases remaining between them. Germline V lookup: CDR1 MNHNS, CDR2 SASEGT. The CDR3 sequence: CASSEGTPRDTQYF. The CDR3 bases are TGTGCCAGCAGTGAAGGCACACCTAGGGATACGCAGTATTTT.

The J gene is TRBJ2-7, the V gene TRBV20-1; D is perhaps TRBD1 (5 bases). The germline V gene has CDR1 DFQATT and CDR2 SNEGSKA (reference sequence). Trimming stripped 1 base from V and 2 bases from J, with 12 bases between. CDR3 length: 14 residues. CDR3 bases: TGCAGTGCTAGAGTACGGCAGGGTCCCTACGAGCAGTACTTC. This translates into CSARVRQGPYEQYF.

At least ten counts were recorded for this clonotype. The rearrangement uses TRBV3-1 and TRBJ1-2; possibly TRBD1 for D (6 bases). In germline, CDR1 is LGHDT, CDR2 YNNKEL (reference sequence). The CDR3 is made up of 12 amino acids. The V gene lost 4 bases and the J gene lost 8 bases, with 11 bases spanning the gap. This CDR3 reads CASSRGPGGYTF. The CDR3, as DNA: TGTGCCAGCAGCCGGGGGCCAGGAGGCTACACCTTC.

This chain joins TRBV29-1 and TRBJ2-1, with D hard to call. CDR1 SQVTM and CDR2 ANQGSEA come from the germline V gene. The CDR3 is made up of 11 amino acids. V lost 5 bases and J lost 6, with 8 bases in between. CDR3 coding DNA: TGCAGCGTTACCTATTTCAATGAGCAGTTCTTC. It is translated as CSVTYFNEQFF.

In its sample, this clonotype was seen many times. This chain connects TRBV20-1 to TRBJ2-7; TRBD2 aligns across 8 bases. V was clipped by 1 base and J by 0 bases; unmatched bases: 2. Germline V lookup: CDR1 DFQATT, CDR2 SNEGSKA (reference sequence). The CDR3 is 14 amino acids. The CDR3 region has the DNA TGCAGTGCTAGAGGCGGGGGGAGCTCCTACGAGCAGTACTTC. Its protein is CSARGGGSSYEQYF.

The chain combines TRBV20-1 with TRBJ2-1; the D gene is possibly TRBD2 (5 bases). Trimming pared 3 bases from V and 6 bases from J, leaving 9 bases between. CDR1 and CDR2 from the germline V gene are DFQATT and SNEGSKA (reference sequence). CDR3 length: 12 amino acids. This CDR3 is CSASGGSNEQFF. The DNA of the CDR3 is TGCAGTGCTAGTGGAGGATCCAATGAGCAGTTCTTC.

This clonotype was observed a few times. The V and J genes are TRBV4-1 and TRBJ1-1; D remains unclear. The CDR3 has 14 residues. The germline V gene has CDR1 MGHRA and CDR2 YSYEKL. Trimming stripped 0 bases from V and 0 bases from J, with 5 bases between. Here the CDR3 DNA reads TGCGCCAGCAGCCAAGAATACGTGAACACTGAAGCTTTCTTT. Protein: CASSQEYVNTEAFF.

The chain carries TRBV28 and TRBJ2-2, with TRBD1 matching 8 bases. V lost 4 bases and J lost 2; bases outside the gene matches: 3. Germline values: CDR1 MDHEN, CDR2 SYDVKM. This CDR3 comprises 15 residues. CDR3 residues: CASSYGTGNTGELFF. In DNA form, the CDR3 reads TGTGCCAGCAGTTACGGGACAGGAAACACCGGGGAGCTGTTTTTT.

This clonotype appeared a few times. The chain combines TRBV9 with TRBJ2-7; perhaps D is TRBD1 or TRBD2 (5 bases each). V was shortened by 4 bases and J by 0 bases, with 8 bases between the two germline ends. Germline V CDR1 and CDR2: SGDLS, YYNGEE. There are 13 residues in the CDR3. The DNA for the CDR3 is TGTGCCAGCAGCTCGGGGCCCTCCTACGAGCAGTACTTC. Protein sequence: CASSSGPSYEQYF.

This clonotype was detected a few times. This chain uses TRBV4-1 with TRBJ1-3; 7 nucleotides line up with TRBD1. This CDR3 has 16 residues. V lost 1 base to trimming and J lost 3 bases; unmatched junction nucleotides: 6. Germline V lookup: CDR1 MGHRA, CDR2 YSYEKL. The CDR3 is CASSQVGRGLGNTIYF. The CDR3 bases are TGCGCCAGCAGCCAAGTGGGGAGGGGGCTTGGAAACACCATATATTTT.

The chain combines TRBV2 with TRBJ1-5; D gene unclear. The germline CDR1 and CDR2 sequences are SNHLY and FYNNEI. This CDR3 has 14 amino acids. The V end was cut by 3 bases, the J end by 4 bases, with 10 bases between. CDR3 nucleotides: TGTGCCAGCAGTGATTGGATTGCGAATCAGCCCCAGCATTTT. Protein: CASSDWIANQPQHF.

The V and J genes are TRBV28 and TRBJ1-6; TRBD1 might be the D (6 bases). This CDR3 is 12 amino acids long. Trimming removed 10 bases from V and 8 bases from J, with 12 bases in between. Germline CDR1 is MDHEN and CDR2 is SYDVKM. The CDR3 protein is CATGQPYSPLHF. CDR3 bases: TGTGCCACTGGACAGCCTTATTCACCCCTCCACTTT.

V and J are TRBV5-1 and TRBJ1-6, with TRBD1 as a possible D gene (6 bases). This CDR3 is 17 amino acids long. Germline CDR1 SGHRS, CDR2 YFSETQ. Trimming pared 0 bases from V and 4 bases from J, leaving 14 bases between. In nucleotides, the CDR3 is TGCGCCAGCAGCTTGGGGCGTAATACAGGGTATAATTCACCCCTCCACTTT. Translating it yields CASSLGRNTGYNSPLHF.

The genes are TRBV4-1 and TRBJ2-1; 9 bases align to TRBD2. The CDR3 has 16 amino acids. The V and J ends lost 3 bases and 5 bases, in that order; junction bases with no gene match: 8. The germline V gene encodes CDR1 MGHRA and CDR2 YSYEKL. The chain's CDR3 is CASSHPSGRRDNEQFF. The CDR3 DNA sequence: TGCGCCAGCAGCCACCCCAGCGGGAGGAGGGACAATGAGCAGTTCTTC.